This T cell receptor (beta chain) derives from a study of T cells in narcolepsy. Study summary: Donors had narcolepsy type 1 or type 2, or were healthy controls. Regarding the study as a whole: Healthy controls reportedly lacked the autoreactive clonotypes serially found in patients' blood.

Only in-frame clones appear in the TCRdb table, and some are missing; sequencing was by immunoSEQ multiplex PCR. The repertoire holds some 33,000 clones, with roughly 90% as singletons. Note on this clone: No antigen is known for it.

Sequenced: CD45RA- memory CD4+ T cells from PBMCs. The clonotype originates from a human donor with narcolepsy.

In DNA form, the CDR3 reads TGCAGTGCCAGATCATACAATGAGCAGTTCTTC. Its translation: CSARSYNEQFF. V and J are TRBV20-1 and TRBJ2-1, with D unclear. V lost 6 bases to trimming and J lost 4 bases, with 7 bases between them. Germline CDR1 reads DFQATT; CDR2 reads SNEGSKA (reference sequence). CDR3 length: 11 residues.